This is a list of T cell receptor beta chains from one sample in a study of blood T cell repertoires in COVID-19. The table came from immunoSEQ multiplex PCR; TCRdb's copy has only in-frame clones and leaves some out. The sample carries approximately 240,000 clones, approximately 86% recorded once. Material: peripheral blood. The receptors derive from a woman aged 25 to 39 who had recovered from COVID-19. CDR3s include the opening cysteine and the closing phenylalanine or tryptophan. Size is omitted from some rows. Given values are once, few, many or a class for expanded clones.

v_call,clone_size,cdr3_aa
TRBV11-2,.,CASSLGQGSGYTF
TRBV19,.,CASSIPGPNTEAFF
TRBV3-1/TRBV3-2,.,CASSQDRGRVFGQFF
TRBV27,.,CASSLLPGSGNTIYF
TRBV12-5,.,CASGLVGSADTQYF
TRBV6-6,.,CASSSTGPQETQYF
TRBV29-1,.,CSVSSKQVSEAFF
TRBV5-1,.,CASSLGTPTDTQYF
TRBV27,.,CASSTSGGAQETQYF
TRBV18,.,CASSPLDSSYEQYF
TRBV4-2,few,CASSQDRATQSPLHF
TRBV21-1,.,CASSNSGGVSYEQYF
TRBV13,.,CASSLGLSGNSPLHF
TRBV2,.,CASRWTVYQPQHF
TRBV6-4,.,CASSDRDRGSDTQYF
TRBV18,.,CASSPIQRVTYEQYF
TRBV27,.,CASSLSPGSEAFF
TRBV30,once,CAWNHGGNTDTQYF